The 8 T cell receptor beta chains below were found in one sample sequenced in a study of OX40 agonist ivuxolimab in advanced cancers. Data came from immunoSEQ multiplex PCR; TCRdb stores just in-frame clones and leaves some out. The sample consists of around 64,000 clones, around 87% of them appearing once. The sequences come from CD4+ or CD8+ T cells sorted from blood, collected in a trial of the OX40 agonist ivuxolimab. The receptors were gathered from an adult with an advanced solid tumor such as melanoma, head and neck, liver or kidney cancer.

The CDR3 region is CASSPFATNEKLFF. CDR3 coding DNA: TGTGCCAGCTCCCCTTTTGCAACTAATGAAAAACTGTTTTTT. The chain employs TRBV9 and TRBJ1-4; no clear D. The germline CDR1 and CDR2 sequences are SGDLS and YYNGEE. This CDR3 is built from 14 residues. Trimming pared 7 bases from V and 0 bases from J, leaving 10 bases between.

This sequence joins TRBV6-1 and TRBJ2-1; D call uncertain. V shed 5 bases and J shed 12 bases, with 20 bases lying between them. CDR3 size: 14 residues. Per the germline V gene, CDR1 is MNHNS and CDR2 is SASEGT. The CDR3 loop is CASSQELRWAPQFF. The CDR3 bases are TGTGCCAGCAGTCAGGAGCTGAGGTGGGCTCCGCAGTTCTTC.

The chain recombines TRBV6-5 with TRBJ1-5; D is uncertain. Germline lookup yields CDR1 MNHEY and CDR2 SVGAGI. Trimming shortened V by 1 base and J by 2 bases, and 9 bases separated the two germline ends. The CDR3 spans 15 residues. CDR3 protein: CASSYLSGRNQPQHF. The CDR3 DNA sequence: TGTGCCAGCAGTTACTTGTCCGGTCGCAATCAGCCCCAGCATTTT.

This chain links TRBV6-4 with TRBJ2-1; D is ambiguous. Germline V CDR1 and CDR2: MRHNA, SNTAGT. V was clipped by 4 bases and J by 7 bases, with 17 bases between them. The CDR3 spans 15 residues. The CDR3 loop reads CASSVFGLPFNEQFF. The CDR3, as DNA: TGTGCCAGCAGTGTCTTCGGGCTACCGTTTAATGAGCAGTTCTTC.

This clone was recorded only once. The genes are TRBV18 and TRBJ1-2, with D perhaps TRBD1 (6 bases). The V gene's germline CDR1 is KGHSH and CDR2 LQKENI. CDR3 length: 18 residues. V shed 5 bases and J shed 7 bases, with 29 bases lying between them. The CDR3 DNA sequence: TGTGCCAGCTCATCAGGGCTTAGGGACACCGGCTTTGAGAGTGGCTACACCTTC. It encodes CASSSGLRDTGFESGYTF.

Comments on this clone: The sample carries other DNA sequences with the same CDR3. V usage is TRBV9 and J usage is TRBJ2-1; 13 nucleotides agree with TRBD2. The CDR3 loop spans 15 amino acids. Germline trimming cut 0 bases from V and 9 bases from J; bases unmatched to any gene: 3. Germline V CDR1 and CDR2: SGDLS, YYNGEE. CDR3 loop: CASSVGTSGRGEQFF. The CDR3 region has the DNA TGTGCCAGCAGCGTAGGAACTAGCGGGAGGGGTGAGCAGTTCTTC.

The chain joins TRBV9 to TRBJ2-2; D gene uncertain. The CDR3 sequence is 14 residues long. CDR1 SGDLS and CDR2 YYNGEE come from the germline V gene. Trimming took off 0 bases at V and 1 base at J, with 4 bases between the two ends. CDR3 sequence (DNA): TGTGCCAGCAGCGTAGTCCAGAACACCGGGGAGCTGTTTTTT. Translating gives CASSVVQNTGELFF.

The chain carries TRBV5-1 and TRBJ1-2, with TRBD1 matching over 7 bases. The CDR3 contains 14 residues. Germline V gives CDR1 SGHRS, CDR2 YFSETQ. Trimming removed 5 bases from V and 5 bases from J; junction bases left unmatched: 9. CDR3 region: CASSPRGQFYGYTF. CDR3 nucleotides: TGCGCCAGCAGTCCGAGGGGACAGTTTTATGGCTACACCTTC.